This is a list of T cell receptor beta chains from one sample in a study of spatial heterogeneity in lung cancer. TCRdb re-analysed the 5' RACE reads in MiXCR, keeping a single row per CDR3 protein. Here the sample spans about 85,000 distinct CDR3 sequences, about 20% being singletons. Sequencing used PBMCs, obtained at surgery. The origin of the receptors is a male donor with early-stage non-small cell lung cancer. Both conserved end residues are part of each CDR3. Each record gives: CDR3 DNA, CDR3 protein, clone size, D gene, V gene, J gene. The D gene is left open where the match is weak. Clone size is stated in some rows and not others, as once, few, many or a class when expanded.

DNA: TGTGCCAGCTCACCACCGATTCCGGGGGCAAAGCAAGAGACCCAGTACTTC; CDR3: CASSPPIPGAKQETQYF; size: many; D: NA; V: TRBV18; J: TRBJ2-5
DNA: TGTGCCAGCAGCTTAATTCAGGGGGCGGGCGAAAAACTGTTTTTT; CDR3: CASSLIQGAGEKLFF; size: NA; D: TRBD1; V: TRBV7-2; J: TRBJ1-4
DNA: TGTGCCAGCAGCTTAGAAAGCTTCGCCGGGGACAATGAGCAGTTCTTC; CDR3: CASSLESFAGDNEQFF; size: few; D: NA; V: TRBV7-9; J: TRBJ2-1
DNA: TGTGCCAGCAGTTTAGGGATTGGGGGCACAGATACGCAGTATTTT; CDR3: CASSLGIGGTDTQYF; size: few; D: NA; V: TRBV28; J: TRBJ2-3
DNA: TGCGCCAGCAGAGGGACGAACGGAGGTACGCAGTATTTT; CDR3: CASRGTNGGTQYF; size: NA; D: NA; V: TRBV5-1; J: TRBJ2-3
DNA: TGCAGTGCTAGAGGCCCCGCGGAGCGGGCCATCTCCTACAATGAGCAGTTCTTC; CDR3: CSARGPAERAISYNEQFF; size: NA; D: NA; V: TRBV20-1; J: TRBJ2-1
DNA: TGTGCCAGCAGGTCTATCGGGGAGCTGTTTTTT; CDR3: CASRSIGELFF; size: NA; D: NA; V: TRBV27; J: TRBJ2-2
DNA: TGTGCCAGCAGCCAAGCCGGCTACGAGCAGTACTTC; CDR3: CASSQAGYEQYF; size: few; D: NA; V: TRBV4-2; J: TRBJ2-7
DNA: TGTGCCAGCAGCTCACTCGATCAGCCCCAGCATTTT; CDR3: CASSSLDQPQHF; size: many; D: NA; V: TRBV11-2; J: TRBJ1-5
DNA: TGTGCCAGCAGTCCCTCCAGGGCCTATGGCTACACCTTC; CDR3: CASSPSRAYGYTF; size: few; D: NA; V: TRBV28; J: TRBJ1-2
DNA: TGTGCCAGCAGTCCCCAAGGGACTCGTGGCTACACCTTC; CDR3: CASSPQGTRGYTF; size: few; D: NA; V: TRBV28; J: TRBJ1-2
DNA: TGTGCCAGCAGTTTTAATCTGCGGGGCCCCAATCAGCCCCAGCATTTT; CDR3: CASSFNLRGPNQPQHF; size: many; D: NA; V: TRBV28; J: TRBJ1-5
DNA: TGTGCCAGCAGTGGTGGACATTCCCTTGTGTTCACTGAAGCTTTCTTT; CDR3: CASSGGHSLVFTEAFF; size: NA; D: NA; V: TRBV28; J: TRBJ1-1
DNA: TGCGCCAGCAGCCGAACAGGGGCGACTAATGAAAAATTGTTTTTT; CDR3: CASSRTGATNEKLFF; size: NA; D: TRBD1; V: TRBV5-1; J: TRBJ1-4
DNA: TGTGCCAGCAGCCAAGATTGGCCAGGGGCCTATCAGCCCCAGCATTTT; CDR3: CASSQDWPGAYQPQHF; size: NA; D: NA; V: TRBV3-1; J: TRBJ1-5
DNA: TGCGCCAGCAGTGCACTAGCGGGCTATACGCAGTATTTT; CDR3: CASSALAGYTQYF; size: NA; D: TRBD2; V: TRBV10-1; J: TRBJ2-3
DNA: TGCAGTGCTTCAAGCGGGAGGGACACCGGGGAGCTGTTTTTT; CDR3: CSASSGRDTGELFF; size: few; D: TRBD2; V: TRBV20-1; J: TRBJ2-2
DNA: TGTGCCAGCAGCCAAGATGGGGGGATTAGCTCCTACAATGAGCAGTTCTTC; CDR3: CASSQDGGISSYNEQFF; size: NA; D: NA; V: TRBV4-2; J: TRBJ2-1
DNA: TGTGCCAGCAGTTGGACACCAAGTAGTAGTGAGCCCCAGCATTTT; CDR3: CASSWTPSSSEPQHF; size: NA; D: NA; V: TRBV6-2/TRBV6-3; J: TRBJ1-5
DNA: TGTGCCAGCAGTAGAGATAGCGGGGCCCCTACCTACAATGAGCAGTTCTTC; CDR3: CASSRDSGAPTYNEQFF; size: NA; D: TRBD2; V: TRBV2; J: TRBJ2-1
DNA: TGTGCCAGCAGCCATGGACAGGGGAACGATAATTCACCCCTCCACTTT; CDR3: CASSHGQGNDNSPLHF; size: NA; D: TRBD1; V: TRBV6-5; J: TRBJ1-6
DNA: TGTGCCAGCAGCGTAGGGGTAGGGGGCGCAGATACGCAGTATTTT; CDR3: CASSVGVGGADTQYF; size: few; D: TRBD1; V: TRBV9; J: TRBJ2-3
DNA: TGTGCCAGCAGCACCCCGGGGGACACCGGGGAGCTGTTTTTT; CDR3: CASSTPGDTGELFF; size: few; D: NA; V: TRBV28; J: TRBJ2-2
DNA: TGTGCCAGCAGCAAAGTTGGGTTGAGGGATGGCTACACCTTC; CDR3: CASSKVGLRDGYTF; size: few; D: NA; V: TRBV21-1; J: TRBJ1-2
DNA: TGTGCCAGCAGCCCTCGACAGGGGTCCTACGAGCAGTACTTC; CDR3: CASSPRQGSYEQYF; size: NA; D: TRBD1; V: TRBV7-2; J: TRBJ2-7
DNA: TGTGCCAGCAGCCAAGAGGCCTCCAACCCCTCCTACGAGCAGTACTTC; CDR3: CASSQEASNPSYEQYF; size: NA; D: NA; V: TRBV4-2; J: TRBJ2-7
DNA: TGTGCTAGCGCTGCGGCGGGAGCGGAGGAGACCCAGTACTTC; CDR3: CASAAAGAEETQYF; size: NA; D: TRBD2; V: TRBV7-7; J: TRBJ2-5
DNA: TGTGCCAGCACCCCGGGACTACCCAGTCACAATGAGCAGTTCTTC; CDR3: CASTPGLPSHNEQFF; size: few; D: TRBD2; V: TRBV9; J: TRBJ2-1
DNA: TGTGCCAGCAGCCAAGAGAACAGATACAATGAGCAGTTCTTC; CDR3: CASSQENRYNEQFF; size: NA; D: NA; V: TRBV14; J: TRBJ2-1
DNA: TGTGCCAGTAGTCGCCCAGGGGACAGGTCCTACGAGCAGTACTTC; CDR3: CASSRPGDRSYEQYF; size: NA; D: TRBD1; V: TRBV19; J: TRBJ2-7
DNA: TGTGCCAGCGACTCCTCTTGCGACGAGCAGTACTTC; CDR3: CASDSSCDEQYF; size: few; D: NA; V: TRBV7-4; J: TRBJ2-7
DNA: TGCAGTGCTAGCGGGGAGGGGCTTATCTACGAGCAGTACTTC; CDR3: CSASGEGLIYEQYF; size: NA; D: TRBD2; V: TRBV20-1; J: TRBJ2-7
DNA: TGTGCCAGCAGCCCGAGACAGGGGCCGAGTACGGCTGAAGCTTTCTTT; CDR3: CASSPRQGPSTAEAFF; size: few; D: TRBD1; V: TRBV7-9; J: TRBJ1-1
DNA: TGTGCCAGCAGCGCCACGACTGAAGCTTTCTTT; CDR3: CASSATTEAFF; size: many; D: NA; V: TRBV7-8; J: TRBJ1-1
DNA: TGTGCCAGCAGCCCAGCACGCCCTCTGGGGGACACTGAAGCTTTCTTT; CDR3: CASSPARPLGDTEAFF; size: few; D: NA; V: TRBV7-9; J: TRBJ1-1
DNA: TGTGCCAGCTCATCGATGATGGGACAGCACTCTGGGGCCAACGTCCTGACTTTC; CDR3: CASSSMMGQHSGANVLTF; size: few; D: TRBD1; V: TRBV18; J: TRBJ2-6
DNA: TGTGCCAGCGGTGGTTTATCGGTAGAGCAGTACTTC; CDR3: CASGGLSVEQYF; size: many; D: NA; V: TRBV6-2/TRBV6-3; J: TRBJ2-7
DNA: TGTGCCAGCACTCCCTGGACATTAGCAGGGGGGCGCGACACCGGGGAGCTGTTTTTT; CDR3: CASTPWTLAGGRDTGELFF; size: few; D: NA; V: TRBV6-2/TRBV6-3; J: TRBJ2-2
DNA: TGTGCCAGCAGCTTGGGTGCAGGGCCCAAGGCCACCATATATTTT; CDR3: CASSLGAGPKATIYF; size: NA; D: NA; V: TRBV5-4; J: TRBJ1-3
DNA: TGTGCCAGCAGCTCCCAGGGGGCGTCTGAGCAGTACTTC; CDR3: CASSSQGASEQYF; size: NA; D: TRBD1; V: TRBV7-2; J: TRBJ2-7
DNA: TGCGCCAGCAGCTTGGAGGTCCGAGACGAGCAGTACTTC; CDR3: CASSLEVRDEQYF; size: many; D: NA; V: TRBV5-1; J: TRBJ2-7
DNA: TGTGCCAGCCCCCCGGCCCTCAGGCGGGAGACCCAGTACTTC; CDR3: CASPPALRRETQYF; size: few; D: NA; V: TRBV27; J: TRBJ2-5
DNA: TGTGCCAGCAGTTTCCCAGGCACTGAGCAGTTCTTC; CDR3: CASSFPGTEQFF; size: many; D: NA; V: TRBV28; J: TRBJ2-1
DNA: TGCAGTGCTAGTGGTAACAGGGGGCTGACAGATACGCAGTATTTT; CDR3: CSASGNRGLTDTQYF; size: NA; D: TRBD1; V: TRBV20-1; J: TRBJ2-3
DNA: TGTGCCAGCAGCTTCGCAGCTGATGGCTACACCTTC; CDR3: CASSFAADGYTF; size: NA; D: NA; V: TRBV5-4; J: TRBJ1-2
DNA: TGCAGTGCTAGGTCCTCTAGCGCGCCGGGCACCGGGGAGCTGTTTTTT; CDR3: CSARSSSAPGTGELFF; size: few; D: NA; V: TRBV20-1; J: TRBJ2-2
DNA: TGCAGTGCTCCTACCGGGTCCCAATGGAATGAGCAGTTCTTC; CDR3: CSAPTGSQWNEQFF; size: NA; D: NA; V: TRBV20-1; J: TRBJ2-1
DNA: TGCAGTGCTAGAGGAGGACAGGTGAATTCACCCCTCCACTTT; CDR3: CSARGGQVNSPLHF; size: few; D: TRBD1; V: TRBV20-1; J: TRBJ1-6
DNA: TGTGCCAGCAGCCAAGCCGGGACACCTGAAGCTTTCTTT; CDR3: CASSQAGTPEAFF; size: NA; D: NA; V: TRBV3-1; J: TRBJ1-1
DNA: TGCGCCAGCAGCTTAGATCGATCCCAAGAGGCCCAGTACTTC; CDR3: CASSLDRSQEAQYF; size: NA; D: NA; V: TRBV7-9; J: TRBJ2-5
DNA: TGTGCCAGCAGTTACGTATCTGGGGCCAACGTCCTGACTTTC; CDR3: CASSYVSGANVLTF; size: NA; D: NA; V: TRBV6-5; J: TRBJ2-6